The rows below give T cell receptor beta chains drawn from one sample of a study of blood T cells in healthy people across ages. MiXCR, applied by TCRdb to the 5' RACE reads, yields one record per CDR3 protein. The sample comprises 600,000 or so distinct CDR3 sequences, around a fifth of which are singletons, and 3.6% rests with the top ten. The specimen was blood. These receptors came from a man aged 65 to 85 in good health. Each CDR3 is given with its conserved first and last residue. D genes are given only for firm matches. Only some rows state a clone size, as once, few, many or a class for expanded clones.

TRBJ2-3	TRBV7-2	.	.	TGTGCCAGCAGCCCTGGGCGGACGCAGTATTTT	CASSPGRTQYF
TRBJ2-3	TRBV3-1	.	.	TGTGCCAGCAGCCTCGAGACGGTGGCAGATACGCAGTATTTT	CASSLETVADTQYF
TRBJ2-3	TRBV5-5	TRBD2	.	TGTGCCAGCAGCTCGGGACTAGCGGGAGGACCTAGCACAGATACGCAGTATTTT	CASSSGLAGGPSTDTQYF
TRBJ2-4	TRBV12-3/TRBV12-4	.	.	TGTGCCAGCAGTTTAGCGCTCCGAGCTATAGGGGCCAAAAAAATTCAGTACTTC	CASSLALRAIGAKKIQYF
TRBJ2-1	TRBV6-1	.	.	TGTGCCAGCGCCCGTGAGGGCTCCTACAATGAGCAGTTCTTC	CASAREGSYNEQFF
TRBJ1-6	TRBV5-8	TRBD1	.	TGTGCCAGCAGCCTTGGGGCTCAACCAGGGGGTAATTCACCCCTCCACTTT	CASSLGAQPGGNSPLHF
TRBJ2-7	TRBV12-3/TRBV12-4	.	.	TGTGCCACCAATACTAAGGGAGACGTACACGAGCAGTACTTC	CATNTKGDVHEQYF
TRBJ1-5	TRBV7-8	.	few	TGTGCCAGCAGCTTAGAGTATCACAATCAGCCCCAGCATTTT	CASSLEYHNQPQHF
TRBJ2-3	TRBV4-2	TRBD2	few	TGTGCAAGCAGCCTCAATCCCAATTACGGCGGGAGGAAAACAGATACGCAGTATTTT	CASSLNPNYGGRKTDTQYF
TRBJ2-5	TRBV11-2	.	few	TGTGCCAGCAGCCCAGGGGTACGGGGGAGACAAGAGACCCAGTACTTC	CASSPGVRGRQETQYF
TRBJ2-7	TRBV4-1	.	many	TGCGCCAGCAGCCCACAGTCCGGGAGCTCCTACGAGCAGTACTTC	CASSPQSGSSYEQYF
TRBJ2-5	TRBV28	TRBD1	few	TGTGCCAGCAGTTTGATAGGACAGGGGCACCAAGAGACCCAGTACTTC	CASSLIGQGHQETQYF
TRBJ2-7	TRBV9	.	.	TGTGCCAGCAGCGTAGGATTAGGAGCCTACGAGCAGTACTTC	CASSVGLGAYEQYF
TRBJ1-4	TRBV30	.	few	TGTGCCTGGAGCGCAACGGGACGCTTCTCAACTAATGAAAAACTGTTTTTT	CAWSATGRFSTNEKLFF
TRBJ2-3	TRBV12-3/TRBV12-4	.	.	TGTGCCAGCAGTCCGGGATATGCAGATACGCAGTATTTT	CASSPGYADTQYF
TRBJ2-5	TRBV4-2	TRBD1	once	TGTGCCAGCAGCCGGTCGGACAGGGAGAAAGAGACCCAGTACTTC	CASSRSDREKETQYF
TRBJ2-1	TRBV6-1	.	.	TGTGCCAGCAGTGAAGTGCAGGGGACTGAGCAGTTCTTC	CASSEVQGTEQFF
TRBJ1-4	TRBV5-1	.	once	TGCGCCAGCAGCTTGGTGGCCGATGAAAAACGGTTTTTT	CASSLVADEKRFF
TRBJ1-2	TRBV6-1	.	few	TGTGCCAGCAGGGGGGGCATTGGCTATGGCTACACCTTC	CASRGGIGYGYTF
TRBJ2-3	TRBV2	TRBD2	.	TGTGCCAGCAGCCTTCAAGGGGTAGCGGGGGATACGCAGTATTTT	CASSLQGVAGDTQYF
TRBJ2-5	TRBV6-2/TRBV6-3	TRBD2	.	TGTGCCAGCAGTTACCCCCTTGGGGGAGGACTAGCGGGAGTCCAAGAGACCCAGTACTTC	CASSYPLGGGLAGVQETQYF
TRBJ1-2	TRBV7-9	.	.	TGTGCCAGCAGCTTCTCACATCCCAACTATGGCTACACCTTC	CASSFSHPNYGYTF
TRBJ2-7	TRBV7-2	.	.	TGTGCCAGCAGCTTTATACTATCAACCTACGAGCAGTACTTC	CASSFILSTYEQYF
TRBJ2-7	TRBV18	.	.	TGTGCCAGCTCACGAGGGACGATGGGCTACGAGCAGTACTTC	CASSRGTMGYEQYF
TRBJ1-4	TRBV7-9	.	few	TGTGCCAGCAGCGTGACGACTGTTGCAACTAATGAAAAACTGTTTTTT	CASSVTTVATNEKLFF
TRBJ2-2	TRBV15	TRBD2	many	TGTGCCACCAGCAGAGCCGGGGGACTAGTTATCGGGGAGCTGTTTTTT	CATSRAGGLVIGELFF
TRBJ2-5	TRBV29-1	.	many	TGCAGCGTTGACGCGGGATACCAAGAGACCCAGTACTTC	CSVDAGYQETQYF
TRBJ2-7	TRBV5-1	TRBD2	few	TGCGCCAGCAGCTTGGTGGCTAGCGGAGGCTACGAGCAGTACTTC	CASSLVASGGYEQYF
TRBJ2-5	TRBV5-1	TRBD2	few	TGCGCCAGCAGCTTGGGAGCGGGAGCTGAGACCCAGTACTTC	CASSLGAGAETQYF
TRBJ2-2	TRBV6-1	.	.	TGTGCCAGCAGGGAGGTCGAGAACACCGGGGAGCTGTTTTTT	CASREVENTGELFF
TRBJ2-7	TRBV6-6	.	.	TGTGCCAGCAGTAACTCCGGGACGGTCTCCTACGAGCAGTACTTC	CASSNSGTVSYEQYF
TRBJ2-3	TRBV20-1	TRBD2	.	TGCAGTCCGCGGCGGGAGACCACAGATACGCAGTATTTT	CSPRRETTDTQYF
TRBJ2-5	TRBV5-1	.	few	TGCGCCGGCAACTTGGCTTTAGCGGCAGGGGAGACCCAGTACTTC	CAGNLALAAGETQYF
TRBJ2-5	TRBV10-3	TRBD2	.	TGTGCCGCCAGGACTAGCGGGGACCAAGAGACCCAGTACTTC	CAARTSGDQETQYF
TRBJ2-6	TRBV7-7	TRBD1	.	TGTGCTAGCAGCTTCGGGACAGGGCAGTCTGGGGCCAACGTCCTGACTTTC	CASSFGTGQSGANVLTF
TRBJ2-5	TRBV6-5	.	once	TGTGCCAGCAGTTACCGGATACCCGAAGAGACCCAGTACTTC	CASSYRIPEETQYF
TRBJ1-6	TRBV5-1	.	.	TGCGCCAGCAGCTTTGGGACCCGAAGTGGCTCACCCCTCCACTTT	CASSFGTRSGSPLHF
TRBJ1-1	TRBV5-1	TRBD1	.	TGCGCCAGCAGCCCGGGACAGGGTATTGGGAACACTGAAGCTTTCTTT	CASSPGQGIGNTEAFF
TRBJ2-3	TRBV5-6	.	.	TGTGCCAGCAGCCGAGTACTAATCGGGGGCACAGATACGCAGTATTTT	CASSRVLIGGTDTQYF
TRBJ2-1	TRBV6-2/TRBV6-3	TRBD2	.	TGTGCCAGCAGTACTTTCCTAGCGGGGTCCTACAATGAGCAGTTCTTC	CASSTFLAGSYNEQFF
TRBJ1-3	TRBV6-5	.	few	TGTGCCAGCAGTTACAGCACGGTTGGGGACACCATATATTTT	CASSYSTVGDTIYF
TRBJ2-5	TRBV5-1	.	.	TGCGCCAGCAGAGTCGACCTACAAGAGACCCAGTACTTC	CASRVDLQETQYF
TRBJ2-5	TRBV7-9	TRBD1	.	TGTGCCAGCAGCTCGATGGACAGGGATCAAGAGACCCAGTACTTC	CASSSMDRDQETQYF
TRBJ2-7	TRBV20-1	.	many	TGCAGTGCTCAGAACCCCGGAAACTACGAGCAGTACTTC	CSAQNPGNYEQYF
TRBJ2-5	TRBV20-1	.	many	TGCAGTGCCGCGGGGACCCAGTACTTC	CSAAGTQYF
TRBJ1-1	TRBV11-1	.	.	TGTGTCAGCAGACCGGGACACCAGAACACTGAAGCTTTCTTT	CVSRPGHQNTEAFF
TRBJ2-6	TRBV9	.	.	TGTGCCAGCAGCGCAATAGGCTCTGGGGCCAACGTCCTGACTTTC	CASSAIGSGANVLTF
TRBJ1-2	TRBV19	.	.	TGTGCCAGTAGTATAGAGCCGGGCCGAGTTTTCTTC	CASSIEPGRVFF
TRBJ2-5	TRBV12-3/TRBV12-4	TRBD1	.	TGTGCCAGCAGTTCCGGGACAGGAGAACAAGAGACCCAGTACTTC	CASSSGTGEQETQYF
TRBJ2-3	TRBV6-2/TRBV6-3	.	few	TGTGCCAGCACCCTGTCTCTGCGGGGTACAGATACGCAGTATTTT	CASTLSLRGTDTQYF
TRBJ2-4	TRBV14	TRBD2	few	TGTGCCAGCAGCCTTCTAGCGGGAGAGTGGAACATTCAGTACTTC	CASSLLAGEWNIQYF
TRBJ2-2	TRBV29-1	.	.	TGCAGCGTTGCTGGGGCCGGGGAGCTGTTTTTT	CSVAGAGELFF
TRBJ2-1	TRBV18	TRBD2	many	TGTGCCAGCTCACCCCCTCTAGCGGGCCTACTCAATGAGCAGTTCTTC	CASSPPLAGLLNEQFF
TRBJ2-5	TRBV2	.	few	TGTGCCAGCAGTGGCCACCGGACAGCCCAAGAGACCCAGTACTTC	CASSGHRTAQETQYF
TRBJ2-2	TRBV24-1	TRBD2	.	TGTGCCACCAGTGAGCGACCGGGACTAGAGAACCCCGGGGAGCTGTTTTTT	CATSERPGLENPGELFF
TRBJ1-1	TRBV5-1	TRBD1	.	TGCGCCAGCAGCGCCGGGACAGCGAATTCGGAAGCTTTCTTT	CASSAGTANSEAFF
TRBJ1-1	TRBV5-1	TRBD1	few	TGCGCCAGCAGCCTCCACGACAGGGGGCTTACTGAAGCTTTCTTT	CASSLHDRGLTEAFF
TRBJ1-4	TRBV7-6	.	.	TGTGCCAGCAGCTTAGATGCCGGATCGAATGAAAAACTGTTTTTT	CASSLDAGSNEKLFF